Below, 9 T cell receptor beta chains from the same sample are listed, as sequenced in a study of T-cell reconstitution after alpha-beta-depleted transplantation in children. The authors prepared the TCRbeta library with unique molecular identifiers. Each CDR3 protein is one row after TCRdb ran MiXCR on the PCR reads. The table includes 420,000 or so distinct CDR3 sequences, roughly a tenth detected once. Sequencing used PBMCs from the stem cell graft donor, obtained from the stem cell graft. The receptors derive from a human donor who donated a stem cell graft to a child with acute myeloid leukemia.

CDR3 in amino acids: CASSLSPLAGAYNEQFF. CDR3 coding DNA: TGTGCCAGCAGCTTGTCGCCCTTAGCGGGAGCATACAATGAGCAGTTCTTC. The chain has TRBV5-5 and TRBJ2-1, with 9 bases matching TRBD2. Trimming at V came to 1 base and at J to 4 bases, leaving 9 bases not matched to a gene. This CDR3 contains 17 residues. Germline values: CDR1 SGHKS, CDR2 YYEKEE (reference sequence).

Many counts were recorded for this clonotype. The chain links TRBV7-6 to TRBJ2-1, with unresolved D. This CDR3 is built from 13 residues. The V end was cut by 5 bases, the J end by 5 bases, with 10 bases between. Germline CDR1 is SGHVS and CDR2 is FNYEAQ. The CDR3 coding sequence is TGTGCCAGCAGCCAAGGACCCAACAATGAGCAGTTCTTC. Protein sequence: CASSQGPNNEQFF.

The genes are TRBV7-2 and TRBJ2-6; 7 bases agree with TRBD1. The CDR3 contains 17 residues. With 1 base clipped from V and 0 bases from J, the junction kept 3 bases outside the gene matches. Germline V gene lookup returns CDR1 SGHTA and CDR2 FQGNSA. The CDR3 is CASSLGGQSSGANVLTF. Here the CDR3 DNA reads TGTGCCAGCAGCTTAGGGGGACAGAGCTCTGGGGCCAACGTCCTGACTTTC.

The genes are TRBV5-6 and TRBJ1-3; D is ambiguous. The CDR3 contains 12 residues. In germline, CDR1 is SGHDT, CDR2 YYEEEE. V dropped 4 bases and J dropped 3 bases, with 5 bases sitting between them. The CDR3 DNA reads TGTGCCAGCAGCCGGGGTGGAAACACCATATATTTT. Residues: CASSRGGNTIYF.

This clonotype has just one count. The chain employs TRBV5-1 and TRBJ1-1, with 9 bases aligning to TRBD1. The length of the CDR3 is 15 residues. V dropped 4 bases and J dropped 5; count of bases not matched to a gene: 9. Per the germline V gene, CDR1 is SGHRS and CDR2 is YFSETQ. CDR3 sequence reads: CASSEQTGGVTEAFF. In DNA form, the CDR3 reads TGCGCCAGCAGCGAACAGACAGGGGGAGTTACTGAAGCTTTCTTT. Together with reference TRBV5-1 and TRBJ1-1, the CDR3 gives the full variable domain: KAGVTQTPRYLIKTRGQQVTLSCSPISGHRSVSWYQQTPGQGLQFLFEYFSETQRNKGNFPGRFSGRQFSNSRSEMNVSTLELGDSALYLCASSEQTGGVTEAFFGQGTRLTVV.

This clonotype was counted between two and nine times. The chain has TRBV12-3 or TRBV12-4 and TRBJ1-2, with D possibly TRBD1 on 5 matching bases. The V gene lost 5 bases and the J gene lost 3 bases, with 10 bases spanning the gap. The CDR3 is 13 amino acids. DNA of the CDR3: TGTGCCAGCAGTCCGGGGGAACACTATGGCTACACCTTC. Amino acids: CASSPGEHYGYTF.

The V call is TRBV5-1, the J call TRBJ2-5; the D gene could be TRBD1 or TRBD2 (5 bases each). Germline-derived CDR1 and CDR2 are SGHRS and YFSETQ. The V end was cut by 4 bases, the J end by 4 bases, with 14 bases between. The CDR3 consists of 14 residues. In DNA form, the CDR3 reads TGCGCCAGCAGCCAGAAGACTGGGGGAGAGACCCAGTACTTC. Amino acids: CASSQKTGGETQYF.

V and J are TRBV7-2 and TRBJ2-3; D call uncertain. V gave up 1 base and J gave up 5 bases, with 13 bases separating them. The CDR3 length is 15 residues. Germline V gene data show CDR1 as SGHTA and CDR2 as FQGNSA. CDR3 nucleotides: TGTGCCAGCAGCTTAGTGGTCCCCCAAGGAGATACGCAGTATTTT. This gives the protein CASSLVVPQGDTQYF.

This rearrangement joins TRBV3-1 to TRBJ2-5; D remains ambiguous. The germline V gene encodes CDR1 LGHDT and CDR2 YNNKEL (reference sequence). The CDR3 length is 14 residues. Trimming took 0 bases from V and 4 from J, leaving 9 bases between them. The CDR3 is CASSQDTSGETQYF. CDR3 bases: TGTGCCAGCAGCCAAGATACCTCGGGAGAGACCCAGTACTTC.